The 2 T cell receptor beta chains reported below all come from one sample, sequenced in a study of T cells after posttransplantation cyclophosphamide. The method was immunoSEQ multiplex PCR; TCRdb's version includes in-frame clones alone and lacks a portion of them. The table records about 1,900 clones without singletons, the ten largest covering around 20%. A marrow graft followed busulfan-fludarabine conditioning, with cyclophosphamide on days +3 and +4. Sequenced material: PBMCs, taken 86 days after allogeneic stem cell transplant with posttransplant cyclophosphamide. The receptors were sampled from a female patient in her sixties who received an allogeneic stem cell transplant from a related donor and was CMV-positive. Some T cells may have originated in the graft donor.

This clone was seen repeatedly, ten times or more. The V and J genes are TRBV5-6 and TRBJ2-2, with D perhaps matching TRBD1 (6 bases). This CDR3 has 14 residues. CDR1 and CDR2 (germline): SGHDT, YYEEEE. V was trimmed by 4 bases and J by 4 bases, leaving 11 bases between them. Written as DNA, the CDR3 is TGTGCCAGCAGCGAATACAGGGTCACCGGGGAGCTGTTTTTT. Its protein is CASSEYRVTGELFF.

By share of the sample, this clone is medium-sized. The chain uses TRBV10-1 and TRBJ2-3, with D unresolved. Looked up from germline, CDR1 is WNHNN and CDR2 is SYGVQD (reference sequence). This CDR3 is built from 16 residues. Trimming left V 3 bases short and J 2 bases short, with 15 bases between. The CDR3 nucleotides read TGCGCCAGCAGTGAAACCCTAGGCCTTCCCACAGATACGCAGTATTTT. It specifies CASSETLGLPTDTQYF.